One and the same sample provided the 11 T cell receptor beta chains below, sequenced in a study of T cell changes during pregnancy in multiple sclerosis. This table comes from immunoSEQ multiplex PCR, and its TCRdb copy is limited to in-frame clones, with some not included. The profile shows 75,000 to 95,000 clones, around 94% of them singletons. Sequencing used CD4+ T cells from peripheral blood mononuclear cells, obtained after pregnancy. Receptor source: a female donor with multiple sclerosis, enrolled in a pregnancy study.

The V gene is TRBV2, the J gene TRBJ2-7, with 12 bases matching TRBD2. Germline V gene data show CDR1 as SNHLY and CDR2 as FYNNEI. This CDR3 spans 15 amino acids. The junction had 5 bases not matched to a gene; V was cut back by 5 bases and J by 3 bases. The CDR3 reads CASSKTSGGSYEQYF. CDR3 DNA: TGTGCCAGCAGTAAGACTAGCGGGGGAAGCTACGAGCAGTACTTC.

The chain combines TRBV6-1 with TRBJ2-2; unclear D gene. Between the trimmed V and J ends, which lost 8 bases and 1 base, there was a span of 5 bases. CDR1 and CDR2 from the germline V gene are MNHNS and SASEGT. CDR3 length: 12 amino acids. CDR3 bases: TGTGCCAGCGTCAGGAACACCGGGGAGCTGTTTTTT. Its translation: CASVRNTGELFF.

V is TRBV2 and J is TRBJ2-2; D unclear. Looked up from germline, CDR1 is SNHLY and CDR2 is FYNNEI. The CDR3 totals 13 residues. V was trimmed by 7 bases and J by 5 bases, leaving 11 bases between them. CDR3 DNA sequence: TGTGCCAGCACCGAGGCCCGTACCGGGGAGCTGTTTTTT. Translating gives CASTEARTGELFF.

This chain joins TRBV4-2 and TRBJ2-3, with D possibly matching TRBD2 (6 bases). The germline V gene encodes CDR1 LGHNA and CDR2 YNFKEQ. Trimming cost V 0 bases and J 0 bases, with 19 bases left between them. The CDR3 consists of 19 residues. CDR3 amino acids: CASSQDSAGSQTSTDTQYF. CDR3 bases: TGTGCCAGCAGCCAAGATTCCGCGGGGAGCCAGACTAGCACAGATACGCAGTATTTT.

The V gene is TRBV28, the J gene TRBJ2-2; D not resolved. This CDR3 region has 18 residues. Trimming took 3 bases from V and 0 from J, leaving 17 bases between them. Per the germline V gene, CDR1 is MDHEN and CDR2 is SYDVKM. In DNA form, the CDR3 reads TGTGCCAGCAGTTTTAACCCGATTGGGCCCGCGAACACCGGGGAGCTGTTTTTT. It encodes CASSFNPIGPANTGELFF.

The rearrangement uses TRBV6-1 and TRBJ1-1; possibly TRBD1 for D (5 bases). V shed 6 bases and J shed 4 bases, with 12 bases lying between them. This CDR3 comprises 13 residues. From germline, CDR1 is MNHNS and CDR2 SASEGT. The CDR3 DNA sequence: TGTGCCAGCAGAGTTCAGGGAATCACTGAAGCTTTCTTT. Translating gives CASRVQGITEAFF.

This clone has only one observation. The gene calls are TRBV7-9 and TRBJ2-2; D not certain. This CDR3 spans 14 amino acids. Germline values: CDR1 SEHNR, CDR2 FQNEAQ (reference sequence). Between the trimmed V and J ends, which lost 1 base and 6 bases, there was a span of 9 bases. CDR3 bases: TGTGCCAGCAGCTTAGTAATCTACTCCGGGGAGCTGTTTTTT. This translates into CASSLVIYSGELFF. Drawing the rest from reference TRBV7-9 and TRBJ2-2, the complete variable domain is DTGVSQNPRHKITKRGQNVTFRCDPISEHNRLYWYRQTLGQGPEFLTYFQNEAQLEKSRLLSDRFSAERPKGSFSTLEIQRTEQGDSAMYLCASSLVIYSGELFFGEGSRLTVL.

The chain has TRBV4-2 and TRBJ2-3; TRBD2 agrees at 13 bases. V trimming: 0 bases; J trimming: 2 bases; junction bases outside the gene matches: 2. This CDR3 has 17 residues. Germline-derived CDR1 and CDR2 are LGHNA and YNFKEQ. Here the CDR3 reads CASSQDGTSGTTDTQYF. The CDR3 DNA follows: TGTGCCAGCAGCCAAGATGGGACTAGCGGGACCACAGATACGCAGTATTTT.

This sequence joins TRBV5-4 and TRBJ2-3; TRBD2 aligns across 7 bases. The J segment lost 0 bases and the V segment lost 4 bases, leaving 5 bases of the junction unmatched. Germline V lookup: CDR1 SGHNT, CDR2 YYREEE (reference sequence). This CDR3 region has 15 residues. This chain's CDR3 is CASSLSGSSTDTQYF. In DNA form, the CDR3 reads TGTGCCAGCAGCCTTAGCGGGTCTAGCACAGATACGCAGTATTTT.

As for this clone: It is unclear where the CDR3 begins or ends on the DNA, so no DNA is shown, and the CDR3 is as TCRdb lists it. The chain uses TRBV28 and TRBJ1-1; the D call TRBD1 from the table was never checked on the DNA. The CDR3 is 14 amino acids in total, end residues counted. Looked up from germline, CDR1 is MDHEN and CDR2 is SYDVKM. CDR3 sequence reads: CASSFLAGRTEAFF.

The table lists this clone with a few counts. The chain links TRBV27 to TRBJ1-5; weak D call: TRBD1 (5 bases). Trimming removed 6 bases from V and 3 bases from J, with 12 bases in between. CDR1 is MNHEY and CDR2 is SMNVEV in the germline V gene (reference sequence). CDR3 size: 14 residues. CDR3 residues: CASRPAGHNQPQHF. The CDR3 coding sequence is TGTGCCAGCAGGCCCGCGGGGCACAATCAGCCCCAGCATTTT.